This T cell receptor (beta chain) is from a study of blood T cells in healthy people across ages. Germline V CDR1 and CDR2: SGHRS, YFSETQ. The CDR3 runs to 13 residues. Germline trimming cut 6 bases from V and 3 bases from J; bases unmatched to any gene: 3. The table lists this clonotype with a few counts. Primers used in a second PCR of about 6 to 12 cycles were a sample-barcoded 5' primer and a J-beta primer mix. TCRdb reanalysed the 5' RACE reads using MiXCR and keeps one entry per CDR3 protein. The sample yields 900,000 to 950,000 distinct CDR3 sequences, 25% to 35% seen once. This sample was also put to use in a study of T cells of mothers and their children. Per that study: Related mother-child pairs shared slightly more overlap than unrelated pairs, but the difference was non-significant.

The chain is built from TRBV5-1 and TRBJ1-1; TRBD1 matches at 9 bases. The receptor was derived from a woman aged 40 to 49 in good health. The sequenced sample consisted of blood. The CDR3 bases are TGCGCCAGCACCGGACAGGGGTACACTGAAGCTTTCTTT. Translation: CASTGQGYTEAFF.